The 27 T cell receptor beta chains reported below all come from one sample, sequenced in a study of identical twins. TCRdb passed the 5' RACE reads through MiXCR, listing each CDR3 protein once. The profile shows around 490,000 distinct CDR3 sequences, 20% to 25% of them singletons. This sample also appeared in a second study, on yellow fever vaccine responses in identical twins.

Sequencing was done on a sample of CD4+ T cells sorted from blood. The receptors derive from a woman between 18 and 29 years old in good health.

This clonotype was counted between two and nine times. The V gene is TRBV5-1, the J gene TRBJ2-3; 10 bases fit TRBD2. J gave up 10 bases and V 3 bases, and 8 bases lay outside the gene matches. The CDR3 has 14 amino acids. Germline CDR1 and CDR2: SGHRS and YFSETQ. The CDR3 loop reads CASSSSSGGLAQYF. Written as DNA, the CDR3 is TGCGCCAGCAGCTCCTCTAGCGGGGGCCTGGCGCAGTATTTT.

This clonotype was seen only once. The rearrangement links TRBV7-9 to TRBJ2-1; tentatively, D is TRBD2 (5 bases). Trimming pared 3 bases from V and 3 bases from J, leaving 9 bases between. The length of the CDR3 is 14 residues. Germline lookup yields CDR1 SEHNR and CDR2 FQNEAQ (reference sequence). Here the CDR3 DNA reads TGTGCCAGCAGCTTGAGGGTGGTCTACAATGAGCAGTTCTTC. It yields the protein CASSLRVVYNEQFF.

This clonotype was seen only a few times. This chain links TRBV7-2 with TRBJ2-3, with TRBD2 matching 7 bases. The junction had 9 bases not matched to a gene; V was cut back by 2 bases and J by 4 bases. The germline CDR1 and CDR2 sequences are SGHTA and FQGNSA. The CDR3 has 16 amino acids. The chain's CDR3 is CASSLWGNGGSDTQYF. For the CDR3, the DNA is TGTGCCAGCAGCTTATGGGGGAACGGGGGGTCAGATACGCAGTATTTT.

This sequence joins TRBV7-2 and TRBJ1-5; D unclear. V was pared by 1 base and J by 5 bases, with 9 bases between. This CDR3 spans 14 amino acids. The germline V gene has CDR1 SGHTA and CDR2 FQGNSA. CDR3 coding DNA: TGTGCCAGCAGCTTAGGTCGGACTGATCAGCCCCAGCATTTT. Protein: CASSLGRTDQPQHF.

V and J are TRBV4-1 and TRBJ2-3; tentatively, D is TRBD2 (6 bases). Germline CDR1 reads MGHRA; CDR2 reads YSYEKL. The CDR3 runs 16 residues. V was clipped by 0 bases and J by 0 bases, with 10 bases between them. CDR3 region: CASSQDGGASTDTQYF. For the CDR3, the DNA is TGCGCCAGCAGCCAAGATGGCGGGGCGAGCACAGATACGCAGTATTTT.

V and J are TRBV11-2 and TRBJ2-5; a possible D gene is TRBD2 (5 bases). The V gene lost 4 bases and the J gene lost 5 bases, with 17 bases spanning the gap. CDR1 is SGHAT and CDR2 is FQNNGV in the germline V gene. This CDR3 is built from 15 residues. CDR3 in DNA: TGTGCCAGCAGCTGGCCTAGAGGGTTGGTGGAGACCCAGTACTTC. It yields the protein CASSWPRGLVETQYF.

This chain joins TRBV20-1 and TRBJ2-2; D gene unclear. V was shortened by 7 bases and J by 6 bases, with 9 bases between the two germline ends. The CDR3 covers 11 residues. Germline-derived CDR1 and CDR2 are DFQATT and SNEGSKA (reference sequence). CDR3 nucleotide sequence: TGCAGTGTTGTGGGCCCCGGGGAGCTGTTTTTT. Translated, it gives CSVVGPGELFF.

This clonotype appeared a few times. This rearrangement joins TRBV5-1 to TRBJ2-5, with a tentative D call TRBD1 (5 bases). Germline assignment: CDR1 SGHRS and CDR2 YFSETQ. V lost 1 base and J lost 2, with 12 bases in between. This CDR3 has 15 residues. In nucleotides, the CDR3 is TGCGCCAGCAGCTTGTGGGGCGGAGAGCAAGAGACCCAGTACTTC. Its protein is CASSLWGGEQETQYF.

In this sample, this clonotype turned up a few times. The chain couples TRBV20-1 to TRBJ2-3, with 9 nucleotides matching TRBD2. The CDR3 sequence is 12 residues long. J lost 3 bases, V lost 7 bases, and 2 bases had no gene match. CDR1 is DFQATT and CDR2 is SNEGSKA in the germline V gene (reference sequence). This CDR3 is CSDTSGTDTQYF. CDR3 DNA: TGCAGTGATACTAGCGGGACAGATACGCAGTATTTT.

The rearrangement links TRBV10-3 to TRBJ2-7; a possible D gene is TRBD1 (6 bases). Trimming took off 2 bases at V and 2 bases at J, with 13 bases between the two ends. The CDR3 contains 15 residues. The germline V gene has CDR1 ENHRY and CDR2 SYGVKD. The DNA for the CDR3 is TGTGCCATCAGTGAGGCCCCGACAGGAACCTACGAGCAGTACGTC. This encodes CAISEAPTGTYEQYV.

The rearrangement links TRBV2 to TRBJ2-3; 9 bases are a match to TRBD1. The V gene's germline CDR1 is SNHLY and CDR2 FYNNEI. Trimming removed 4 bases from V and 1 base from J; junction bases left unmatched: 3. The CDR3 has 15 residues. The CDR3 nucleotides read TGTGCCAGCAGTGCGGGACAGGGTGGCACAGATACGCAGTATTTT. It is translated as CASSAGQGGTDTQYF.

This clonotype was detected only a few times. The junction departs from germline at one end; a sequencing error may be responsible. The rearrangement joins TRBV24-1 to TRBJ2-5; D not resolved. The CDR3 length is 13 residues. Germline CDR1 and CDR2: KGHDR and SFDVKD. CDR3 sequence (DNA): TGTGCCACCAGTGGCTTATACCAGGAGACCCAGTACTTC. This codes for CATSGLYQETQYF.

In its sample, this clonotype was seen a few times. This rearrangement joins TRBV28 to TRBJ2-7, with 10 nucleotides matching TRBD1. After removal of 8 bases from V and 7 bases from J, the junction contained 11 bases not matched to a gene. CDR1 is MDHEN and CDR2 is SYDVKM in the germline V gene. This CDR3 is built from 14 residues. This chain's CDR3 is CASLRGDRGGEQYF. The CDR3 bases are TGTGCCAGCCTCCGCGGGGACAGGGGTGGAGAGCAGTACTTC.

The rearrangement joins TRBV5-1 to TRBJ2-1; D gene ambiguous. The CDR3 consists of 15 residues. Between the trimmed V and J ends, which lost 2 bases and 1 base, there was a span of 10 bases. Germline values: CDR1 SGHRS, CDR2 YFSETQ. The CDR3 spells CASSFEDPSYNEQFF. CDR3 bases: TGCGCCAGCAGCTTCGAGGACCCTTCCTACAATGAGCAGTTCTTC. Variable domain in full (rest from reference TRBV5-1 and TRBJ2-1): KAGVTQTPRYLIKTRGQQVTLSCSPISGHRSVSWYQQTPGQGLQFLFEYFSETQRNKGNFPGRFSGRQFSNSRSEMNVSTLELGDSALYLCASSFEDPSYNEQFFGPGTRLTVL.

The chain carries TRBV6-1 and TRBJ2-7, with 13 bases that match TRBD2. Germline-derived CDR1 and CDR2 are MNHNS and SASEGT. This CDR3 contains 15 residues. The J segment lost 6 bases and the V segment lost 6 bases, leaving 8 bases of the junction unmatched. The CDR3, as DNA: TGTGCCAGCAGCCGGTGGGGACTAGCGGGATCCGAGCAGTACTTC. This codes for CASSRWGLAGSEQYF.

The CDR3 region has the DNA TGCAGCGTTGAAGATCCCACCAGTAGCACAGATACGCAGTATTTT. It specifies CSVEDPTSSTDTQYF. This chain links TRBV29-1 with TRBJ2-3; D gene ambiguous. V shed 0 bases and J shed 0 bases, with 10 bases lying between them. CDR1 and CDR2 from the germline V gene are SQVTM and ANQGSEA. The CDR3 sequence is 15 residues long.

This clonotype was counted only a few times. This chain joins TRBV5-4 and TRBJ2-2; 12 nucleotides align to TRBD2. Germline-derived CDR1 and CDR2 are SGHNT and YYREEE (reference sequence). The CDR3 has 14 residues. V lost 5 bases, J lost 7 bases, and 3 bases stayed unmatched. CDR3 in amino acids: CASRLAGGNGELFF. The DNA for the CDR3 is TGTGCCAGCAGACTAGCGGGAGGAAACGGGGAGCTGTTTTTT.

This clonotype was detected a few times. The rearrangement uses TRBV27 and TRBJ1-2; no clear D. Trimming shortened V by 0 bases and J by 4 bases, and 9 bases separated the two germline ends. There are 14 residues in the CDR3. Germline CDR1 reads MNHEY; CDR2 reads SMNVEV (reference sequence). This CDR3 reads CASSLSRQAYGYTF. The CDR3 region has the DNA TGTGCCAGCAGTTTATCGCGGCAGGCCTATGGCTACACCTTC.

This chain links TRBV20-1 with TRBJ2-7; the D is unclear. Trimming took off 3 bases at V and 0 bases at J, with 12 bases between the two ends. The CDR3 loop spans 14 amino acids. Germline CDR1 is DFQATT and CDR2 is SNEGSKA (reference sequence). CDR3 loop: CSASLPSSSYEQYF. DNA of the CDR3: TGCAGTGCTAGTTTGCCTTCTAGCTCCTACGAGCAGTACTTC.

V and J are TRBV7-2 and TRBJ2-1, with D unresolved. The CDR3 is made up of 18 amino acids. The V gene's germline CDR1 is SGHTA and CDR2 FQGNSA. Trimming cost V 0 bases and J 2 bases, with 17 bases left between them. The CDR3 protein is CASSLAVSGVGPYNEQFF. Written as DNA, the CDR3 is TGTGCCAGCAGCTTAGCCGTGAGTGGTGTAGGACCCTACAATGAGCAGTTCTTC.

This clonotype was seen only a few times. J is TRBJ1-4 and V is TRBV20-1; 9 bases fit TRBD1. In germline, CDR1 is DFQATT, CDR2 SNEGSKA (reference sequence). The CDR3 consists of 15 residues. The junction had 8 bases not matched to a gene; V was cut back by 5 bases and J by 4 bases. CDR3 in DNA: TGCAGTGCTGGGGACAGGGACATTATTAATGAAAAACTGTTTTTT. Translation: CSAGDRDIINEKLFF.

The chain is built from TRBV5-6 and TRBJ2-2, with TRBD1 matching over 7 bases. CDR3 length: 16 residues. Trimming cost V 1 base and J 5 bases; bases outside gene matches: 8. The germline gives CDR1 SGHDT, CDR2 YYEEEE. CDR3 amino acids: CASSLLRQGRTGELFF. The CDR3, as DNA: TGTGCCAGCAGCTTGCTTCGACAGGGCCGGACCGGGGAGCTGTTTTTT.

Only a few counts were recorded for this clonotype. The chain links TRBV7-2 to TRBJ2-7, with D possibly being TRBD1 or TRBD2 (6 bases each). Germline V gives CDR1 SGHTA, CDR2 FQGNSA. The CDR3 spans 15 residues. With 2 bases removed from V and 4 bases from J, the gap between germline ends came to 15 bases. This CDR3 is CASSLRWGAEYEQYF. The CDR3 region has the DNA TGTGCCAGCAGCTTAAGGTGGGGGGCAGAGTACGAGCAGTACTTC.

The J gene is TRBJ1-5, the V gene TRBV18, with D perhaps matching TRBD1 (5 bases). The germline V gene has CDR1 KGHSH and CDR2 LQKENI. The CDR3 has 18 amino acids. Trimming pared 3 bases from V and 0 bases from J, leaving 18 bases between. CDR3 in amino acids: CASSPGGTDPYSNQPQHF. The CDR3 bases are TGTGCCAGCTCACCGGGGGGGACCGATCCATATAGCAATCAGCCCCAGCATTTT.

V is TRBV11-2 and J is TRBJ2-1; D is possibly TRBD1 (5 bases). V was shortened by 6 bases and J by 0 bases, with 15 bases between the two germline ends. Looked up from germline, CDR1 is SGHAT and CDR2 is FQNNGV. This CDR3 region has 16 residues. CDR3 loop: CASRGWGARSYNEQFF. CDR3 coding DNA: TGTGCCAGCAGGGGTTGGGGCGCCCGCTCCTACAATGAGCAGTTCTTC.

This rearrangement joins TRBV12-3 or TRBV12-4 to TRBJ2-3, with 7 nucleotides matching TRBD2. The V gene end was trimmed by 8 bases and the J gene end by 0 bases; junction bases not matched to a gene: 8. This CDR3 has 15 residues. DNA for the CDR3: TGTGCCAGCGGCCTAGCGGATCCTAGCACAGATACGCAGTATTTT. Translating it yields CASGLADPSTDTQYF.

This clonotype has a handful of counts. The CDR3 DNA reads as TGCAGTGCTAGGATTAGCGGGACCTACGAGCAGTACTTC. It encodes CSARISGTYEQYF. The chain combines TRBV20-1 with TRBJ2-7; the match to TRBD2 covers 8 bases. Germline CDR1 is DFQATT and CDR2 is SNEGSKA (reference sequence). The CDR3 totals 13 residues. Unmatched junction bases numbered 3, after V lost 3 bases and J lost 2 bases.